This TCR beta chain was recorded in a study of T cells after posttransplantation cyclophosphamide. Study results and caveats: Recipient CMV seropositivity and CMV reactivation strongly tracked TRB clonality.

Germline loops: CDR1 SGDLS, CDR2 YYNGEE. The CDR3 sequence is 13 residues long. Trimming cost V 4 bases and J 13 bases, with 18 bases left between them. The protocol was immunoSEQ multiplex PCR, while the TCRdb copy is restricted to in-frame clones and leaves out a portion. The sample holds about 14,000 clones, and no clone turns up only once. Note on this clone: Its antigen is unidentified.

A marrow graft followed busulfan-fludarabine conditioning, with cyclophosphamide on days +3 and +4. The TCR was taken from a female patient aged 40-50 years who received an allogeneic stem cell transplant from a related donor, was CMV-positive, and had no GVHD. Some T cells may be graft donor cells. The starting material was PBMCs, obtained more than 1,000 days after allogeneic stem cell transplant with posttransplant cyclophosphamide. V and J are TRBV9 and TRBJ1-5; D perhaps matches TRBD1 (5 bases). CDR3 in amino acids: CASSPGEGVPQHF. CDR3 DNA sequence: TGTGCCAGCAGCCCTGGAGAAGGGGTTCCTCAGCATTTT.